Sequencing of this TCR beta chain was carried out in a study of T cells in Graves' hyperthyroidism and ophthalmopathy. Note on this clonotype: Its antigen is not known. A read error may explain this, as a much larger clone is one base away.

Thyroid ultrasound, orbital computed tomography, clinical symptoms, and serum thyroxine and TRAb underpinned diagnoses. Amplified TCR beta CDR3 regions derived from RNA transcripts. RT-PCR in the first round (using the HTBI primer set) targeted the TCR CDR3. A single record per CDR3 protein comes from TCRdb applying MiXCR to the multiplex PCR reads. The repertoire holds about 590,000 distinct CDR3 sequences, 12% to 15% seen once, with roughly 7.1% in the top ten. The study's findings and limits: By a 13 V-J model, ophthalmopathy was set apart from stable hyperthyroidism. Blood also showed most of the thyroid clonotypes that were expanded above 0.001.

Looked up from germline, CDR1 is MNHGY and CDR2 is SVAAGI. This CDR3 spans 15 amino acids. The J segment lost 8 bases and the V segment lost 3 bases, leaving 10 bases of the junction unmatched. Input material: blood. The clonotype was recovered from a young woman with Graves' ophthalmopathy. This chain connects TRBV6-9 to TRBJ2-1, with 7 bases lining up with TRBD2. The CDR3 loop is CASSYGGTSSDEQFF. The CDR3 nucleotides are TGTGCCAGCAGTTACGGGGGGACTTCCAGCGATGAGCAGTTCTTC.